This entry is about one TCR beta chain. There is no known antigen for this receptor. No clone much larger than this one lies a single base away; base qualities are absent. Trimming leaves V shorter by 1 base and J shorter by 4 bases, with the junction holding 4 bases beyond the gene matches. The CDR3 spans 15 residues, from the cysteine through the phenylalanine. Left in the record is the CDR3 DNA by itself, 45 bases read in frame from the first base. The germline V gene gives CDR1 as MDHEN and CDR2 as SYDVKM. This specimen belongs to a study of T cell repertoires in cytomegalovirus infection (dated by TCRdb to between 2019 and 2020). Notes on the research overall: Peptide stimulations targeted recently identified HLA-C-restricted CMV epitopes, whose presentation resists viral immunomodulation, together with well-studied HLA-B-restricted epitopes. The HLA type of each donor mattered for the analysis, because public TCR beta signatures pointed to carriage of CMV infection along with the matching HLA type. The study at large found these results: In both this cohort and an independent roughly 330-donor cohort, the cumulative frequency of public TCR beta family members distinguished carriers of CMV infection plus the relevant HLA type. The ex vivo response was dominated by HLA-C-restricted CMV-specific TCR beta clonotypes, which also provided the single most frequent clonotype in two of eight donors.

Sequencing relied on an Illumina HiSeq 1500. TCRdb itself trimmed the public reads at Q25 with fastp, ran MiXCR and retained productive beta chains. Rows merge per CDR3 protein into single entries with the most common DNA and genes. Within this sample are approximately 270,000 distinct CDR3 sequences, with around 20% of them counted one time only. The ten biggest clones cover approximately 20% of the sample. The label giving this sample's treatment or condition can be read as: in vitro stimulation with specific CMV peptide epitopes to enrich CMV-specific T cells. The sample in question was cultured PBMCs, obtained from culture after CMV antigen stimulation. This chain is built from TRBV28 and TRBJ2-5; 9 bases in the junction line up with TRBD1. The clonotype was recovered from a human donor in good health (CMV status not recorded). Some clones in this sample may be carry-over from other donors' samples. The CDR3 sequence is CASSLSRTGVETQYF. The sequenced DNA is TGTGCCAGCAGTTTATCCCGGACAGGGGTAGAGACCCAGTACTTC.